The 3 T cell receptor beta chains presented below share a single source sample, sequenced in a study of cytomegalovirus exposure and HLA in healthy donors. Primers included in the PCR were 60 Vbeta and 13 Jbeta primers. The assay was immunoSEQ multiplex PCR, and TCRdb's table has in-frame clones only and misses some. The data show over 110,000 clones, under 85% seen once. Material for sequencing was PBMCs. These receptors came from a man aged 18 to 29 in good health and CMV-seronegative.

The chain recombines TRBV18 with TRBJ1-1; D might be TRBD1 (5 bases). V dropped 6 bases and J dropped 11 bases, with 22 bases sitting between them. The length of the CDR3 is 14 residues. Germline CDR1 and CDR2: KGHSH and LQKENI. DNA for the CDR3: TGTGCCAGCTCGCACCCGGGGGAAAATCCTGGGGCTTTCTTT. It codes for CASSHPGENPGAFF.

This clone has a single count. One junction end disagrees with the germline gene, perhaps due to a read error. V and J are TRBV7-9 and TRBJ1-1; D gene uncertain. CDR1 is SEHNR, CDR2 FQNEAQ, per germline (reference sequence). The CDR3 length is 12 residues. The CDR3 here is CSSSPRGRGAFF. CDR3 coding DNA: TGTTCCAGCAGTCCCCGCGGCCGCGGAGCTTTCTTT.

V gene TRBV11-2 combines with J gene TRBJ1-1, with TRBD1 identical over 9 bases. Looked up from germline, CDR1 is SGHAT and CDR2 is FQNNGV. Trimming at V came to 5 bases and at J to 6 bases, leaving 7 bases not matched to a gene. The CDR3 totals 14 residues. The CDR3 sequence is CASSGRQGVAEAFF. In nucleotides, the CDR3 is TGTGCCAGCAGCGGTCGACAGGGGGTGGCTGAAGCTTTCTTT.